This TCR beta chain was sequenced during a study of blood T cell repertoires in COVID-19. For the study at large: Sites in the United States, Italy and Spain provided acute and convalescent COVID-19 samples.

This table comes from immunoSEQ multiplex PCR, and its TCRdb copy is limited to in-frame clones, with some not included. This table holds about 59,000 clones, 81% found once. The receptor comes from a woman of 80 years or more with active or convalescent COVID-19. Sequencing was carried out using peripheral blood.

CDR3 residues: CATSDFVGRDTQYF. The CDR3 bases are TGTGCCACCAGTGATTTCGTGGGGCGCGATACGCAGTATTTT. The genes are TRBV24-1 and TRBJ2-3; perhaps TRBD1 as D (5 bases). CDR1 is KGHDR and CDR2 is SFDVKD in the germline V gene. V was shortened by 1 base and J by 6 bases, with 10 bases between the two germline ends. CDR3 length equals 14 residues.